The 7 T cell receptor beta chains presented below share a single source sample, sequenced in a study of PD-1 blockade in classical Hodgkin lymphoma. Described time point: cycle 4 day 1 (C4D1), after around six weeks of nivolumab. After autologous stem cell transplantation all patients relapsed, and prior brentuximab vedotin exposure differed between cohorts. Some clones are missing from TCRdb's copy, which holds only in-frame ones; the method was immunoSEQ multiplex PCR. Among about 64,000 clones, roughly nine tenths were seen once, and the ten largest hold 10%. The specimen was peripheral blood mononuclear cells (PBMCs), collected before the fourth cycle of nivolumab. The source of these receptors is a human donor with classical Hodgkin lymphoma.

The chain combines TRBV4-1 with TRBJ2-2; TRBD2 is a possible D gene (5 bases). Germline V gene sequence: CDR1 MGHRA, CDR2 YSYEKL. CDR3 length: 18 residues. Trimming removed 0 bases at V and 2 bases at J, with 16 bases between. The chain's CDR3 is CASSQDGRGLANTGELFF. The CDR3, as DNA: TGCGCCAGCAGCCAAGATGGTAGAGGGCTAGCTAACACCGGGGAGCTGTTTTTT.

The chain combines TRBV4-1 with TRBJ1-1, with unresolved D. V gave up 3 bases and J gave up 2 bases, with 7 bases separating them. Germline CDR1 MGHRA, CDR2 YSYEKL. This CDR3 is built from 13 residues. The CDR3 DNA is TGCGCCAGCAGCCAGGGCAGTAACACTGAAGCTTTCTTT. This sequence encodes CASSQGSNTEAFF.

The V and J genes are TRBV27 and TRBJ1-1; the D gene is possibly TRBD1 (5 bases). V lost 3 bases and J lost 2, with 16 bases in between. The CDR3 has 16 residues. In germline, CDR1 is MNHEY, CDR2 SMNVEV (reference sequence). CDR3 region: CASSFSALQANTEAFF. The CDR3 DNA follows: TGTGCCAGCAGTTTTTCGGCGCTACAGGCTAACACTGAAGCTTTCTTT.

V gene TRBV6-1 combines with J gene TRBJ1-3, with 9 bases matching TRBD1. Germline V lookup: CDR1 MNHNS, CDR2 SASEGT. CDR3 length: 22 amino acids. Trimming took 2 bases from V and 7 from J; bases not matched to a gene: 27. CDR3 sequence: CASSESSPINTPGTGNRNTIYF. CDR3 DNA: TGTGCCAGCAGTGAATCATCCCCAATCAACACCCCCGGGACAGGGAACCGGAACACCATATATTTT.

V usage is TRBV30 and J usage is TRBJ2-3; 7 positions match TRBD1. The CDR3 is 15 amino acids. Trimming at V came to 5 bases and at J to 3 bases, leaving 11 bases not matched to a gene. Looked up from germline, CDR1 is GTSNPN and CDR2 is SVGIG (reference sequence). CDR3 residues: CAWALGQSSTDTQYF. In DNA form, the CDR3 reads TGTGCCTGGGCTCTGGGACAGTCTTCGACAGATACGCAGTATTTT.

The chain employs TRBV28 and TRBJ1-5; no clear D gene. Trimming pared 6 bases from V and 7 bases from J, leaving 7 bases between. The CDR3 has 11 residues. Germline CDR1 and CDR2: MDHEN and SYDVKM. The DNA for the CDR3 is TGTGCCAGCAGCACCCGCCAGCCCCAGCATTTT. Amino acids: CASSTRQPQHF.

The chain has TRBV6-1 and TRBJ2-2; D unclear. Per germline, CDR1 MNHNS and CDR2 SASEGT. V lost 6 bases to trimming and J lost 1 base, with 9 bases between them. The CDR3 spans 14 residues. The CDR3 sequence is CASRETENTGELFF. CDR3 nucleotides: TGTGCCAGCAGAGAAACAGAGAACACCGGGGAGCTGTTTTTT.